This T cell receptor (beta chain) emerged from a study of blood T cell repertoires in COVID-19. About the research overall: T cells, B-cell-depleted T cells, or PBMCs supplied cDNA or gDNA.

The repertoire was sequenced with immunoSEQ multiplex PCR; TCRdb's copy has only in-frame clones and lacks some. This table has 70,000 to 75,000 clones, 79% appearing once. The CDR3 has 16 amino acids. The germline CDR1 and CDR2 sequences are LGHDT and YNNKEL (reference sequence). V was clipped by 0 bases and J by 10 bases, with 18 bases between them. This clonotype originated in a man in his fifties or sixties with active or convalescent COVID-19. The chain carries TRBV3-1 (or the pseudogene TRBV3-2) and TRBJ1-4; D possibly corresponds to TRBD1 (5 bases). Sequencing input: peripheral blood. DNA for the CDR3: TGTGCCAGCAGCCAAGACTCCGGGGGGGTGTTCGGAAAACTGTTTTTT. It translates to CASSQDSGGVFGKLFF.